This T cell receptor (beta chain) was captured in a study of shared clonotypes between healthy human individuals. Profiling relied on immunoSEQ multiplex PCR, and the TCRdb table lists in-frame clones only, not all of them. This table has around 700,000 clones, about two thirds appearing once. In the case of this clone: Other DNA sequences of this sample code for an identical CDR3.

V was shortened by 3 bases and J by 0 bases, with 8 bases between the two germline ends. The CDR3 is made up of 14 amino acids. The V gene's germline CDR1 is KGHSH and CDR2 LQKENI. V and J are TRBV18 and TRBJ1-2; D is possibly TRBD1 (5 bases). The material sequenced was memory CD4+ T cells sorted from blood. Subset: CD45RA-negative fraction. The TCR was taken from a woman in her twenties or thirties in good health. This CDR3 is CASSPDRANYGYTF. CDR3 DNA: TGTGCCAGCTCACCTGACAGAGCTAACTATGGCTACACCTTC.